These T cell receptor beta chains were read from a single sample in a study of monozygotic twins with inflammatory bowel disease. TCRdb reanalyzed the 5' RACE reads, giving one entry per CDR3 protein sequence and no DNA. The listing records 400,000 or so distinct CDR3 sequences. Material for sequencing was blood. All receptors come from a human donor with ulcerative colitis or Crohn's disease, or a healthy co-twin of an affected twin (not recorded which). CDR3s include the opening cysteine and the closing phenylalanine or tryptophan. Fields, in order: V gene, J gene, CDR3 protein.

v_gene: TRBV18
j_gene: TRBJ2-1
CDR3aa: CASSPPGGQRYNEQFF

v_gene: TRBV7-2
j_gene: TRBJ2-2
CDR3aa: CASSHRDSGPGELFF

v_gene: TRBV5-1
j_gene: TRBJ2-1
CDR3aa: CASSLDPYYEQFF

v_gene: TRBV19
j_gene: TRBJ1-5
CDR3aa: CASQLREYQPQHF

v_gene: TRBV5-1
j_gene: TRBJ2-5
CDR3aa: CASSEGRGQETQYF

v_gene: TRBV18
j_gene: TRBJ1-2
CDR3aa: CASPRDRASDGYTF

v_gene: TRBV4-1
j_gene: TRBJ2-1
CDR3aa: CASSQVRGSLSYNEQFF

v_gene: TRBV6-1
j_gene: TRBJ1-1
CDR3aa: CASRKTVNTEAFF

v_gene: TRBV7-9
j_gene: TRBJ1-2
CDR3aa: CASLDLGQAHGYTF

v_gene: TRBV4-3
j_gene: TRBJ2-5
CDR3aa: CASSPSKGAWETQYF

v_gene: TRBV19
j_gene: TRBJ2-4
CDR3aa: CASSKGFTPSGNIQYF

v_gene: TRBV7-2
j_gene: TRBJ1-5
CDR3aa: CASSLSQGYQPQHF

v_gene: TRBV5-1
j_gene: TRBJ2-5
CDR3aa: CASSWDQETQYF

v_gene: TRBV12-3/TRBV12-4
j_gene: TRBJ1-4
CDR3aa: CASSPGGVREKLFF

v_gene: TRBV29-1
j_gene: TRBJ2-1
CDR3aa: CSVERDRVTQNEQFF

v_gene: TRBV7-2
j_gene: TRBJ2-5
CDR3aa: CASSSSGSYQETQYF

v_gene: TRBV9
j_gene: TRBJ2-3
CDR3aa: CASSPRPSSTDTQYF

v_gene: TRBV5-1
j_gene: TRBJ1-5
CDR3aa: CASSRPRDRDENQPQHF

v_gene: TRBV20-1
j_gene: TRBJ1-5
CDR3aa: CSASPPESNQPQHF

v_gene: TRBV20-1
j_gene: TRBJ1-1
CDR3aa: CSARDSQGMNTEAFF